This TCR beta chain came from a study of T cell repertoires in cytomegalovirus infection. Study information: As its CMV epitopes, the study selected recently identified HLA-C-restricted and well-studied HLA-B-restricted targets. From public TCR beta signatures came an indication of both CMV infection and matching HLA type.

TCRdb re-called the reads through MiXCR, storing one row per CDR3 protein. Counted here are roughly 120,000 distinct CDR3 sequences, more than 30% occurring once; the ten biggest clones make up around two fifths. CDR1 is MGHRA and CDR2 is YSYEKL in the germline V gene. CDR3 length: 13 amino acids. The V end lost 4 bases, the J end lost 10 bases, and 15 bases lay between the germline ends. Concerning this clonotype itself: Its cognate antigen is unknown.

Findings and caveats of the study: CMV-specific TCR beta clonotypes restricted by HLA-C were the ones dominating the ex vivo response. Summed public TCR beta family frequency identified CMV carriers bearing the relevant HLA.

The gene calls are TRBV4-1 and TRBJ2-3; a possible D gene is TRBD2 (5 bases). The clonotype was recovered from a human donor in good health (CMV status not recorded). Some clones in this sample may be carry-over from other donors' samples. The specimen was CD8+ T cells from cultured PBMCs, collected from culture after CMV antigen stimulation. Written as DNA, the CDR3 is TGCGCCAGCAGCCTAGCGTACCAGGATGCGCAGTATTTT. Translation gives CASSLAYQDAQYF.